This T cell receptor (beta chain) was captured by sequencing in a study of PD-1 blockade in classical Hodgkin lymphoma. In regard to this clone: One end of the junction varies from germline; a read error may be responsible.

Exposure to brentuximab vedotin varied, and each patient had relapsed following autologous stem cell transplantation. Method: immunoSEQ multiplex PCR; TCRdb's copy keeps in-frame clones and lacks some. This table has over 70,000 clones, about 89% appearing once. The CDR3 runs to 14 residues. The germline gives CDR1 GTSNPN, CDR2 SVGIG (reference sequence). The chain links TRBV30 to TRBJ2-1; TRBD2 might be the D (7 bases). The source of this sequence is a human donor with classical Hodgkin lymphoma. The material was peripheral blood mononuclear cells (PBMCs), obtained at baseline. The CDR3 region has the DNA TGTGCCTGGGGTGTCGGGGCGGGGGCCAATGAGCAGTTCTTC. This codes for CAWGVGAGANEQFF.